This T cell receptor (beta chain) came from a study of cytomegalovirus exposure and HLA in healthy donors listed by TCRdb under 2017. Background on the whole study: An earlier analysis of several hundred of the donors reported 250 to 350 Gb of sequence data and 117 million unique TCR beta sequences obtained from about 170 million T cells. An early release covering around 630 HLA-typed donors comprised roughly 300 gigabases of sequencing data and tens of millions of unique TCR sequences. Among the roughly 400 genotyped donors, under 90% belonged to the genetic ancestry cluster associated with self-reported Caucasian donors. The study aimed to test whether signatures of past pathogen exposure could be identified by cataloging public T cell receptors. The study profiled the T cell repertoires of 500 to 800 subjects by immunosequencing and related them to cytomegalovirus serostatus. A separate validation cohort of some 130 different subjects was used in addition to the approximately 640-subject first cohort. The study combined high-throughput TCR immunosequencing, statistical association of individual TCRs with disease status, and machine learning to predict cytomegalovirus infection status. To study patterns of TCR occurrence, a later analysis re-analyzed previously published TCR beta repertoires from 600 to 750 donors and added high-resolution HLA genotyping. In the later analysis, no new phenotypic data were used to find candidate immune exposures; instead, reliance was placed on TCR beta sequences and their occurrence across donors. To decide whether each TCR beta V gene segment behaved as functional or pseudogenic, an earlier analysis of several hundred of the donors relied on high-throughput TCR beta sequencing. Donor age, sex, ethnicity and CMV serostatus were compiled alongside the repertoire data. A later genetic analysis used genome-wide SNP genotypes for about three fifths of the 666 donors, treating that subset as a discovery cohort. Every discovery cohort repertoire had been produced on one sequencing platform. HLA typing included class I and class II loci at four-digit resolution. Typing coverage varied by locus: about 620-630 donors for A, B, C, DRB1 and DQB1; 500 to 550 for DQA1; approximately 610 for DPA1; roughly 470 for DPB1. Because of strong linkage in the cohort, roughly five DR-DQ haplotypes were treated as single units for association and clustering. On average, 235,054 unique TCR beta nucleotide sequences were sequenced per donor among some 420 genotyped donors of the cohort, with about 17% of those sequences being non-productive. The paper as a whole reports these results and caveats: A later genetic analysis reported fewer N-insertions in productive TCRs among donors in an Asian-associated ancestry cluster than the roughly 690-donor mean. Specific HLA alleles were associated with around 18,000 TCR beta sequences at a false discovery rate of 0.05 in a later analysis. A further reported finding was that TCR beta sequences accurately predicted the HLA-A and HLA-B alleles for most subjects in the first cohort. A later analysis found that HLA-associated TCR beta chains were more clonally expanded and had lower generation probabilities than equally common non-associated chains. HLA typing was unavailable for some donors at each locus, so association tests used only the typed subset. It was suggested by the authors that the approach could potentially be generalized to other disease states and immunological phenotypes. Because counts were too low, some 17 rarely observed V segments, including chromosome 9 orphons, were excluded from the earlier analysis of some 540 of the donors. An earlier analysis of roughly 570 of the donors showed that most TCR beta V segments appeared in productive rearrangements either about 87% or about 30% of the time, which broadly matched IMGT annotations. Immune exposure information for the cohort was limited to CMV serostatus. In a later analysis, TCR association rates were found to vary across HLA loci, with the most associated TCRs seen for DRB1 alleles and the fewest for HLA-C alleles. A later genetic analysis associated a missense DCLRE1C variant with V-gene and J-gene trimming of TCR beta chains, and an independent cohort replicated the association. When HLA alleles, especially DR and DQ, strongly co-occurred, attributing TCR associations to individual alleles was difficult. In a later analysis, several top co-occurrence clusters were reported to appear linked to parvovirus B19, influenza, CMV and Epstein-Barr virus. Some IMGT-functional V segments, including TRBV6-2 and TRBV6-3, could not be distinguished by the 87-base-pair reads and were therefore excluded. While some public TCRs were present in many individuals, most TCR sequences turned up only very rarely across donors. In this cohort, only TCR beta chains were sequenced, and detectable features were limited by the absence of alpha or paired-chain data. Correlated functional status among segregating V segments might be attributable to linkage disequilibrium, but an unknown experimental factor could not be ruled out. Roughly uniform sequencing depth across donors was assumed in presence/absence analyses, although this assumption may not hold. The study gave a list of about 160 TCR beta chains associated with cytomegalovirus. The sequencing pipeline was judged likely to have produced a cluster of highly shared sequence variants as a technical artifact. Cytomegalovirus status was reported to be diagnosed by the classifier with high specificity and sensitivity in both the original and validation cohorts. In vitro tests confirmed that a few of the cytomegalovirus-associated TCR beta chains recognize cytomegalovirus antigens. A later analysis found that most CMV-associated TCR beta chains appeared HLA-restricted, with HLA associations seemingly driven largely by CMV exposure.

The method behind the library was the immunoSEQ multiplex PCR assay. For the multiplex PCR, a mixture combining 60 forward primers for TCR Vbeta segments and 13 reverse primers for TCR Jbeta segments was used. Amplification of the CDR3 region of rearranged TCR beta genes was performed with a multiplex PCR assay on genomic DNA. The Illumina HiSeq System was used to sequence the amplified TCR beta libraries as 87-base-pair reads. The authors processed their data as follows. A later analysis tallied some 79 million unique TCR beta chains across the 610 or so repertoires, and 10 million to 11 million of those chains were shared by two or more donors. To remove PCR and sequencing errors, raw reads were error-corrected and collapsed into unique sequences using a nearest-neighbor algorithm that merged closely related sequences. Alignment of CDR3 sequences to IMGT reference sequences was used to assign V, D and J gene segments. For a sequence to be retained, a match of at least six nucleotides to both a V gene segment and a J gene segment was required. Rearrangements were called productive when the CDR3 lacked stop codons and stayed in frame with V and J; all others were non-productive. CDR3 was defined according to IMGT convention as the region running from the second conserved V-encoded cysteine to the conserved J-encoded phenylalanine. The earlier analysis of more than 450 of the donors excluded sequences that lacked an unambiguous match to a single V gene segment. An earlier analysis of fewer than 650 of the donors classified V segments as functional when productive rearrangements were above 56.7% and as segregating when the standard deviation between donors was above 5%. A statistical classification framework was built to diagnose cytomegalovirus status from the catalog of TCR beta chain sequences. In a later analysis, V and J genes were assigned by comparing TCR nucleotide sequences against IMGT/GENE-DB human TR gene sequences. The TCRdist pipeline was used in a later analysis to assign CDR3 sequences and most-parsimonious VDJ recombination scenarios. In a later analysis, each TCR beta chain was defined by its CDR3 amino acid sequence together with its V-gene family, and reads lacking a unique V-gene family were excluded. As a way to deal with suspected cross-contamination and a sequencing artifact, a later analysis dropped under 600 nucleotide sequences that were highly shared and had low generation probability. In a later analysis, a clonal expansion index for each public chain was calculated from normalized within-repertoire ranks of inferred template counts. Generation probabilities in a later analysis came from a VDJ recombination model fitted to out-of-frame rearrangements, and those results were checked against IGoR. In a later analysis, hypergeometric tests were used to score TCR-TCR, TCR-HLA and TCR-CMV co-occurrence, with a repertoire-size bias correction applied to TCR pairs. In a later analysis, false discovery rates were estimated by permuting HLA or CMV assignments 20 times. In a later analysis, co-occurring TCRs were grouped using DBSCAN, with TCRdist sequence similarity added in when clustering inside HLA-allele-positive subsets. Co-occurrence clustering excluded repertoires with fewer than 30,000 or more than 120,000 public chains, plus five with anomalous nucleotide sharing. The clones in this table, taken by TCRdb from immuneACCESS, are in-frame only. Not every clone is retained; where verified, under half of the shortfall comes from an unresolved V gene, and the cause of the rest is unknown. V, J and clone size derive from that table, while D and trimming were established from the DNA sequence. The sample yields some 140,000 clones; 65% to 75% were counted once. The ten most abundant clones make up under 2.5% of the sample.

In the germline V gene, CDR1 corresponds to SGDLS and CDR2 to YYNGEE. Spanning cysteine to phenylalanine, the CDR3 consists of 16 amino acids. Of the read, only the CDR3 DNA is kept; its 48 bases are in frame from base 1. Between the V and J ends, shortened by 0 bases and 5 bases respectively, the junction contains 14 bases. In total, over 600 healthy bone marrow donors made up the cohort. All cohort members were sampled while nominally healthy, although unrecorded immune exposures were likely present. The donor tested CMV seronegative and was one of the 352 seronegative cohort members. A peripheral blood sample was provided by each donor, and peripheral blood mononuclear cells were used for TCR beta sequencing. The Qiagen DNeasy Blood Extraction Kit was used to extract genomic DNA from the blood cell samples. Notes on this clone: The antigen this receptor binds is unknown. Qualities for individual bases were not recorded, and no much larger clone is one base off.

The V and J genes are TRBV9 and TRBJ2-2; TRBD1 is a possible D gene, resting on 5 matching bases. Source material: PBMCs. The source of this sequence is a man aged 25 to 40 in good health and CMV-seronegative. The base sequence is TGTGCCAGCAGCGTAGGCCCAGGGATGAATACCGGGGAGCTGTTTTTT. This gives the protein CASSVGPGMNTGELFF.